A single sample is the source of the 17 T cell receptor beta chains below, sequenced in a study of OX40 agonist ivuxolimab in advanced cancers. Sequencing was performed with immunoSEQ multiplex PCR; in TCRdb, only in-frame clones are kept and a portion is missing. The profile shows some 72,000 clones, 85% to 95% of them singletons. Here the sequenced sample was CD4+ or CD8+ T cells sorted from blood, taken in a trial of the OX40 agonist ivuxolimab. All receptors derive from an adult with an advanced solid tumor such as melanoma, head and neck, liver or kidney cancer.

The V gene is TRBV27, the J gene TRBJ2-7; 11 bases are shared with TRBD2. J was trimmed by 3 bases and V by 5 bases; bases with no gene match: 6. This CDR3 region has 15 residues. Germline lookup yields CDR1 MNHEY and CDR2 SMNVEV (reference sequence). CDR3 residues: CASSPGTSGHYEQYF. The DNA of the CDR3 is TGTGCCAGCAGTCCCGGGACTAGCGGACACTACGAGCAGTACTTC.

This rearrangement joins TRBV27 to TRBJ2-7; perhaps TRBD1 as D (6 bases). Germline CDR1 MNHEY, CDR2 SMNVEV (reference sequence). V was cut by 5 bases and J by 2 bases, with 19 bases left in between. The CDR3 spans 16 residues. Here the CDR3 reads CASSILMGTIPYEQYF. CDR3 in DNA: TGTGCCAGCAGTATCCTGATGGGGACAATCCCCTACGAGCAGTACTTC.

The chain carries TRBV5-6 and TRBJ2-1; D may be TRBD1 or TRBD2 (6 bases each). Trimming pared 0 bases from V and 9 bases from J, leaving 16 bases between. The germline V gene has CDR1 SGHDT and CDR2 YYEEEE. This CDR3 contains 15 residues. The CDR3 here is CASSLEPRLGGEQFF. The CDR3 DNA is TGTGCCAGCAGCTTGGAGCCTCGACTAGGGGGTGAGCAGTTCTTC. The entire variable domain, with the rest obtained from reference TRBV5-6 and TRBJ2-1, is as follows: DAGVTQSPTHLIKTRGQQVTLRCSPKSGHDTVSWYQQALGQGPQFIFQYYEEEERQRGNFPDRFSGHQFPNYSSELNVNALLLGDSALYLCASSLEPRLGGEQFFGPGTRLTVL.

This clone was seen just once. This chain uses TRBV6-1 with TRBJ2-1, with 8 nucleotides matching TRBD2. The CDR3 loop spans 15 amino acids. In germline, CDR1 is MNHNS, CDR2 SASEGT. V trimming: 3 bases; J trimming: 3 bases; junction bases outside the gene matches: 4. The CDR3 reads CASSDNGGDYNEQFF. The CDR3 coding sequence is TGTGCCAGCAGTGATAACGGGGGGGACTACAATGAGCAGTTCTTC.

The J gene is TRBJ2-1, the V gene TRBV9; the D is unclear. V was pared by 0 bases and J by 0 bases, with 10 bases between. This CDR3 is built from 16 residues. CDR1 SGDLS and CDR2 YYNGEE come from the germline V gene. The CDR3 DNA reads as TGTGCCAGCAGCGTAGGCCTTACTACCTCCTACAATGAGCAGTTCTTC. Protein sequence: CASSVGLTTSYNEQFF.

The CDR3, as DNA: TGCGCCAGCAGCCAATATGGGATGGACGAGCAGTACTTC. Its protein product is CASSQYGMDEQYF. This sequence joins TRBV4-3 and TRBJ2-7, with no clear D. V was cut by 2 bases and J by 5 bases, with 10 bases left in between. This CDR3 has 13 residues. Germline assignment: CDR1 LGHNA and CDR2 YSLEER.

The J gene is TRBJ2-7, the V gene TRBV5-6; D unresolved. V lost 2 bases and J lost 6, with 9 bases in between. The CDR3 loop spans 12 amino acids. Germline assignment: CDR1 SGHDT and CDR2 YYEEEE. CDR3 protein: CASSFGWGEQYF. The CDR3 DNA follows: TGTGCCAGCAGCTTCGGTTGGGGCGAGCAGTACTTC.

CDR3 nucleotides: TGTGCCAGCAGCGTAGATGGTCTAGCGGGCGGGGATACGCAGTATTTT. Encoded protein: CASSVDGLAGGDTQYF. The chain links TRBV9 to TRBJ2-3; 8 bases fit TRBD2. This CDR3 is built from 16 residues. After removal of 0 bases from V and 6 bases from J, the junction contained 9 bases not matched to a gene. In germline, CDR1 is SGDLS, CDR2 YYNGEE.

The chain combines TRBV6-4 with TRBJ2-3; 12 positions agree with TRBD2. V gave up 4 bases and J gave up 2 bases; unmatched junction bases: 7. The CDR3 loop spans 17 amino acids. CDR1 is MRHNA, CDR2 SNTAGT, per germline. The CDR3 is CASSVTSGGSFTDTQYF. CDR3 bases: TGTGCCAGCAGTGTGACTAGCGGGGGTTCATTCACAGATACGCAGTATTTT.

The chain links TRBV2 to TRBJ2-7; 8 bases are a match to TRBD2. V gave up 7 bases and J gave up 7 bases; unmatched junction bases: 15. The CDR3 sequence is 15 residues long. Germline values: CDR1 SNHLY, CDR2 FYNNEI. Here the CDR3 reads CASIPGGGTKREQYF. The CDR3 bases are TGTGCCAGCATCCCCGGGGGGGGGACCAAGAGGGAGCAGTACTTC.

This sequence joins TRBV5-4 and TRBJ2-1; a possible D gene is TRBD2 (5 bases). The CDR3 extends over 14 amino acids. Germline V CDR1 and CDR2: SGHNT, YYREEE (reference sequence). V was trimmed by 2 bases and J by 4 bases, leaving 10 bases between them. CDR3 bases: TGTGCCAGCAGCTTTAGAGGGCTATACAATGAGCAGTTCTTC. It is translated as CASSFRGLYNEQFF.

The V and J genes are TRBV7-2 and TRBJ2-7; D is possibly TRBD1 (6 bases). Trimming cost V 5 bases and J 1 base, with 12 bases left between them. The CDR3 totals 14 residues. Germline loops: CDR1 SGHTA, CDR2 FQGNSA. CDR3 sequence reads: CASSLRTDSYEQYF. The DNA for the CDR3 is TGTGCCAGCAGCCTACGGACAGATTCCTACGAGCAGTACTTC.

This clone was counted only a few times. This chain joins TRBV6-4 and TRBJ2-6; 10 positions agree with TRBD2. The V segment lost 2 bases and the J segment 4 bases; nucleotides outside the gene matches: 5. Per germline, CDR1 MRHNA and CDR2 SNTAGT. The CDR3 is 17 amino acids. CDR3 amino acids: CASSDSGGAAGANVLTF. The DNA for the CDR3 is TGTGCCAGCAGTGACAGCGGGGGGGCCGCGGGGGCCAACGTCCTGACTTTC.

V gene TRBV6-1 combines with J gene TRBJ1-1; perhaps TRBD1 as D (5 bases). The CDR3 runs 15 residues. CDR1 is MNHNS and CDR2 is SASEGT in the germline V gene. V lost 2 bases to trimming and J lost 1 base, with 11 bases between them. In DNA, the CDR3 is TGTGCCAGCAGTGAATGGGGGTGGGCGAACACTGAAGCTTTCTTT. Translating gives CASSEWGWANTEAFF.

The chain recombines TRBV5-6 with TRBJ1-5; the D gene is possibly TRBD1 (6 bases). This CDR3 is built from 16 residues. Germline V gives CDR1 SGHDT, CDR2 YYEEEE. With 0 bases removed from V and 4 bases from J, the gap between germline ends came to 14 bases. CDR3 DNA sequence: TGTGCCAGCAGCTTGGGTGGAGGGGGAAGGAATCAGCCCCAGCATTTT. It is translated as CASSLGGGGRNQPQHF.

CDR3 loop: CASSINPNNEQFF. The CDR3, as DNA: TGTGCCAGCAGCATAAATCCAAACAATGAGCAGTTCTTC. The chain links TRBV11-3 to TRBJ2-1; D gene uncertain. Germline V gives CDR1 SGHNT, CDR2 YENEEA. Trimming removed 5 bases at V and 5 bases at J, with 10 bases between. The CDR3 has 13 amino acids.

This clone was detected once. This chain joins TRBV6-6 and TRBJ2-1; 7 bases fit TRBD1. The CDR3 covers 13 residues. CDR1 and CDR2 from the germline V gene are MNHNY and SVGAGI (reference sequence). The ends lost 4 bases at V and 8 bases at J; junction bases unmatched: 5. The CDR3 nucleotides are TGTGCCAGCAGTTTTACAGGGGCGGATGAGCAGTTCTTC. This gives the protein CASSFTGADEQFF.